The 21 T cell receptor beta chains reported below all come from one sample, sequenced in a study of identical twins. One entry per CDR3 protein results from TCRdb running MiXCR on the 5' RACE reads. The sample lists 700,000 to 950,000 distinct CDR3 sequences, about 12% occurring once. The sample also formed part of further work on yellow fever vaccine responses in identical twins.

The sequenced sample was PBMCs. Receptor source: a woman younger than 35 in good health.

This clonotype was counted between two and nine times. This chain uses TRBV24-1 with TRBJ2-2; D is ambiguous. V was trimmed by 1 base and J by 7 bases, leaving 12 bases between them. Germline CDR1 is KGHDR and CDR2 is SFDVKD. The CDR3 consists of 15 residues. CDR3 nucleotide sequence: TGTGCCACCAGTGATTTTCCCAGCATGGACGGGGAGCTGTTTTTT. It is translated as CATSDFPSMDGELFF.

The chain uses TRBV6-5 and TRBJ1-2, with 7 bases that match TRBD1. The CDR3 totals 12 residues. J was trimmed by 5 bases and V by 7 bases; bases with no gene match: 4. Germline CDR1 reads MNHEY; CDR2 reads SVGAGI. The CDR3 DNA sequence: TGTGCCAGCACCCAGGGGGGGTATGGCTACACCTTC. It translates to CASTQGGYGYTF.

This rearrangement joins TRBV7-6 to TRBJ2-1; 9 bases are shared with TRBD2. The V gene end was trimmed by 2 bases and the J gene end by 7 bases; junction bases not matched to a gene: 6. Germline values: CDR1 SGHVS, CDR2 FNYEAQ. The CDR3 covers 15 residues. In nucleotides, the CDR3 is TGTGCCAGCAGCTTAATACCTAGCGGGACGAATGAGCAGTTCTTC. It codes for CASSLIPSGTNEQFF. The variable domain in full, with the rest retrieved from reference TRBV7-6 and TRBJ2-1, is GAGVSQSPRYKVTKRGQDVALRCDPISGHVSLYWYRQALGQGPEFLTYFNYEAQQDKSGLPNDRFSAERPEGSISTLTIQRTEQRDSAMYRCASSLIPSGTNEQFFGPGTRLTVL.

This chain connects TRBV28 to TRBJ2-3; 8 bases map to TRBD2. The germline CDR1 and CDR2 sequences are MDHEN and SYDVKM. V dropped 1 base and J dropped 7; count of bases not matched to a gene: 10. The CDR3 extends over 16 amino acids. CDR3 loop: CASSLSASGRIYTQYF. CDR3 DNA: TGTGCCAGCAGTTTATCGGCCAGCGGGAGAATCTATACGCAGTATTTT.

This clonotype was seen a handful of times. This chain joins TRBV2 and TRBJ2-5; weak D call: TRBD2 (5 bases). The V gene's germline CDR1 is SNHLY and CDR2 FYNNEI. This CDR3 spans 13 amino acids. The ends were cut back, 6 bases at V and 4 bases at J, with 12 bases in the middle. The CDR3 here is CASSQLVSETQYF. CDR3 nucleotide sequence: TGTGCCAGCAGCCAACTAGTATCAGAGACCCAGTACTTC.

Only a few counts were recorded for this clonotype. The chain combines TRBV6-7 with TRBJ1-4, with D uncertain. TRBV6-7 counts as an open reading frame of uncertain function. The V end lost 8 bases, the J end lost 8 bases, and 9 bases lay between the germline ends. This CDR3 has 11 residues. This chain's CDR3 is CASPSTEKLFF. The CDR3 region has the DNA TGTGCCAGCCCGTCGACAGAAAAACTGTTTTTT.

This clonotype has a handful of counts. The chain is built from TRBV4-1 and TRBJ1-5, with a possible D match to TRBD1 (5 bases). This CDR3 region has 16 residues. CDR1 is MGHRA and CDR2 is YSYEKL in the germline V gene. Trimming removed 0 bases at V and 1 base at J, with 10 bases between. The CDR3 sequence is CASSQDSGSSNQPQHF. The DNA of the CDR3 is TGCGCCAGCAGCCAAGATTCAGGGTCAAGCAATCAGCCCCAGCATTTT.

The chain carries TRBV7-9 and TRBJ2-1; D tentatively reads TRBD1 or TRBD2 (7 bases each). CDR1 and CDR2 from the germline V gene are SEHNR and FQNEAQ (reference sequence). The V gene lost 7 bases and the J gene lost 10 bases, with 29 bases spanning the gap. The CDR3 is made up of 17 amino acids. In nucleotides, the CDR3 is TGTGCCAGCATATCCTGGTCAGGGGGGGCCGCTATGCGGGAGCAGTTCTTC. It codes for CASISWSGGAAMREQFF.

CDR3 DNA sequence: TGTGCCGGCTTGGGGCATGAGCAGTTCTTC. Amino acids: CAGLGHEQFF. The chain links TRBV27 to TRBJ2-1; tentative D call: TRBD1 (5 bases). Trimming removed 11 bases from V and 8 bases from J, with 10 bases in between. The germline V gene has CDR1 MNHEY and CDR2 SMNVEV (reference sequence). The CDR3 contains 10 residues.

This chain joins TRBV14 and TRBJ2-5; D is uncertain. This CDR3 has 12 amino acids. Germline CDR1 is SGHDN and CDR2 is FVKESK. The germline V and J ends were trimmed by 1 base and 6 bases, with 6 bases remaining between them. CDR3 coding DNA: TGTGCCAGCAGCCAAGCAAAGAAGACCCAGTACTTC. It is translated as CASSQAKKTQYF.

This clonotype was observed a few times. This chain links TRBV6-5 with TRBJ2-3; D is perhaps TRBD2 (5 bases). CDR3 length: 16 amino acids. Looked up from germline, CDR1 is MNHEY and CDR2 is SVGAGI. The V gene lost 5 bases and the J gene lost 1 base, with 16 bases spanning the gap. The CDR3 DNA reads TGTGCCAGCAGTCCTCTCAGAGCAGCGGGCACAGATACGCAGTATTTT. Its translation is CASSPLRAAGTDTQYF.

The CDR3 sequence is CASSPLGDRGQTQYF. In DNA, the CDR3 is TGTGCCAGCAGCCCCCTCGGGGACAGGGGACAGACCCAGTACTTC. The chain uses TRBV7-8 and TRBJ2-5, with 10 bases fitting TRBD1. V was pared by 5 bases and J by 6 bases, with 9 bases of the junction left unmatched. Germline CDR1 reads SGHVS; CDR2 reads FQNEAQ. CDR3 length: 15 amino acids.

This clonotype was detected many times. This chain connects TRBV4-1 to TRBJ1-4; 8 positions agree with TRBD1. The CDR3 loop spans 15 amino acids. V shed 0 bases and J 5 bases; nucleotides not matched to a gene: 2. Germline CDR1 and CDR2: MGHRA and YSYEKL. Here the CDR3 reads CASSQEDRDNEKLFF. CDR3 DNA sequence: TGCGCCAGCAGCCAAGAGGACAGGGACAATGAAAAACTGTTTTTT.

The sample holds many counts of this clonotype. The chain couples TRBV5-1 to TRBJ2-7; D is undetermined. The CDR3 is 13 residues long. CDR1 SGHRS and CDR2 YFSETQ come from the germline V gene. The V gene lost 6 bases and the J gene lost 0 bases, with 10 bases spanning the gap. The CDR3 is CASTPSDSYEQYF. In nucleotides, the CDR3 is TGCGCCAGCACCCCTTCGGACTCCTACGAGCAGTACTTC.

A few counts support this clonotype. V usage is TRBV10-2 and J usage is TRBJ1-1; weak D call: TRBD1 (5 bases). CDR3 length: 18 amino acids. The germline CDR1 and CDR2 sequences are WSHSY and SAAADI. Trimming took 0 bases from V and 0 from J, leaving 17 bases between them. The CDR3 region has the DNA TGCGCCAGCAGTGAGTCGATTCCTCCTCGGGGCATGAACACTGAAGCTTTCTTT. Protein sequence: CASSESIPPRGMNTEAFF.

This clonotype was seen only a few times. CDR3: CASSEGLATYEQYF. The CDR3 DNA reads TGCGCCAGCAGCGAGGGACTAGCTACGTACGAGCAGTACTTC. The chain joins TRBV5-1 to TRBJ2-7, with 9 bases fitting TRBD2. There are 14 residues in the CDR3. V lost 4 bases and J lost 4; bases outside the gene matches: 6. Per germline, CDR1 SGHRS and CDR2 YFSETQ.

The CDR3 protein is CASRVRDQPQHF. The CDR3 DNA reads TGTGCCAGCAGAGTCAGGGATCAGCCCCAGCATTTT. The V gene is TRBV12-3 or TRBV12-4, the J gene TRBJ1-5; a weak D match, TRBD1 (5 bases). Trimming pared 6 bases from V and 5 bases from J, leaving 8 bases between. This CDR3 comprises 12 residues.

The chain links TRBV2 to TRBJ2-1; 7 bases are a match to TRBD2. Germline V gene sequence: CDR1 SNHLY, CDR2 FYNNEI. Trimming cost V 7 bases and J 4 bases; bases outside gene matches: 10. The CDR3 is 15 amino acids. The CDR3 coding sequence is TGTGCCAGCACATATGGGGGGGGGTCTTACAATGAGCAGTTCTTC. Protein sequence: CASTYGGGSYNEQFF.

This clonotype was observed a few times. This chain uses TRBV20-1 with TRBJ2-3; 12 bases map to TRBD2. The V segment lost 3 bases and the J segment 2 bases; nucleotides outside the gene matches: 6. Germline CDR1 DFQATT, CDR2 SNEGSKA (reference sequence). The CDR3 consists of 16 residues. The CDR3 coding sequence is TGCAGTGCTAGTCTACTAGCGGGGGGCAACACAGATACGCAGTATTTT. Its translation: CSASLLAGGNTDTQYF.

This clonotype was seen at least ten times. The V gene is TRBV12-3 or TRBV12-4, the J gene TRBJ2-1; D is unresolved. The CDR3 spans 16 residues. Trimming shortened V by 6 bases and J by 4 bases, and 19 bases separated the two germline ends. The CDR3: CASSTHDLGSYNEQFF. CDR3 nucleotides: TGTGCCAGCAGCACCCATGATTTAGGATCATACAATGAGCAGTTCTTC.

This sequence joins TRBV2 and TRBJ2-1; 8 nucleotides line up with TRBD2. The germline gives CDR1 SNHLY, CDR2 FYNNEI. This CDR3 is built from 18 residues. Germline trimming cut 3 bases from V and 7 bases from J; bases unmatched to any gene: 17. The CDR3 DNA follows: TGTGCCAGCAGTGAGATAATAGCGGGATCCACCAGGGAGAATGAGCAGTTCTTC. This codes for CASSEIIAGSTRENEQFF.